This T cell receptor beta chain is from a study of T cell repertoires in cytomegalovirus infection (dated by TCRdb to about 2019). Some background on the complete study: Because public TCR beta signatures pointed to carriage of CMV infection together with the matching HLA type, the HLA type of each donor mattered for the analysis.

A word on this clonotype: Its target antigen remains unknown. Base quality data are lacking; no much larger clone is found one base away.

General study outcomes and caveats: Carriers of CMV infection plus the relevant HLA type were discriminated by the cumulative frequency of public TCR beta family members in the study cohort and in an independent roughly 400-donor cohort. The ex vivo response was dominated by HLA-C-restricted CMV-specific TCR beta clonotypes, and the single most frequent clonotype in two of eight donors was supplied by these HLA-C-restricted clonotypes.

Sequencing relied on an Illumina HiSeq 1500. The public reads were reanalyzed by TCRdb: fastp trimming at Q25, MiXCR alignment, in-frame beta chains only. For every CDR3 protein sequence, its rows merge into one entry that carries the most common genes and DNA. This sample comprises approximately 700,000 distinct CDR3 sequences, under 40% of them detected only once. Roughly 2.8% of the sample comes from the top ten. V and J lose 4 bases and 3 bases, and a span of 12 bases separates them. CDR3 length: 14 amino acids, cysteine to phenylalanine. Only the CDR3 portion is preserved as DNA: 42 bases, with reading frame beginning at the first base. CDR1 MDHEN and CDR2 SYDVKM are derived from the germline V gene.

This TCR derives from a human donor in good health (CMV status not recorded). Some clones in this sample may be carry-over from other donors' samples. The V gene is TRBV28 and the J gene is TRBJ1-1; no D gene call is confident. The sample was PBMCs. The DNA is as follows: TGTGCCAGCAGTTCATGGGGAGGGTACACTGAAGCTTTCTTT. This translates into CASSSWGGYTEAFF.